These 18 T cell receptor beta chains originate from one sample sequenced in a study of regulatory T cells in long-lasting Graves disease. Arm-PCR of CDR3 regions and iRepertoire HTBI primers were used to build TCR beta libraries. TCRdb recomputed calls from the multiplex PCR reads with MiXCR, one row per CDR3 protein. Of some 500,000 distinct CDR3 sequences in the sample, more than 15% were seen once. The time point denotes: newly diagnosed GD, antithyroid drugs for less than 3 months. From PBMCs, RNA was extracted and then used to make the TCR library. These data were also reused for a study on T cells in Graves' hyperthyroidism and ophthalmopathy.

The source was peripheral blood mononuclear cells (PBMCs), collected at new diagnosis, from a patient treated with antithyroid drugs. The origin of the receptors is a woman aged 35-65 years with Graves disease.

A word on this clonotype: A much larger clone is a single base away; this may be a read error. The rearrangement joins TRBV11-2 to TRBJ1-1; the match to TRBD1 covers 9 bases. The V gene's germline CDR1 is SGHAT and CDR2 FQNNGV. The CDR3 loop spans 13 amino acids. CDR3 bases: TGTGCCAGCAGCTGGACAGGGGCCACTGAAACTTTCTTT. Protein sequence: CASSWTGATETFF.

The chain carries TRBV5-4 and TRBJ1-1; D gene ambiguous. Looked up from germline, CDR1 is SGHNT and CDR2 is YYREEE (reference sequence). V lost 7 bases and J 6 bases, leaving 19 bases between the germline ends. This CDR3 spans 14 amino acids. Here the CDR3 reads CASLPGTTPAEAFF. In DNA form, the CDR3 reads TGTGCCAGCCTTCCGGGCACCACGCCGGCTGAAGCTTTCTTT.

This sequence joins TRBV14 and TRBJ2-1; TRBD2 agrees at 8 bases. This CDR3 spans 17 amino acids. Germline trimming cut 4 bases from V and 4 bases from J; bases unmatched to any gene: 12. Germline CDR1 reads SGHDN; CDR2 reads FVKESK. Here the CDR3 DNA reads TGTGCCAGCAGCCGGCTGGCTAGCGGGCAACCATACAATGAGCAGTTCTTC. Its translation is CASSRLASGQPYNEQFF.

CDR3 protein: CASSLFGRARETQYF. CDR3 in DNA: TGTGCCAGCAGCTTATTTGGCAGGGCCCGCGAGACCCAGTACTTC. The rearrangement uses TRBV7-3 and TRBJ2-5, with D perhaps TRBD1 (5 bases). From germline, CDR1 is SGHTA and CDR2 FQGTGA. V gave up 2 bases and J gave up 5 bases, with 15 bases separating them. The CDR3 consists of 15 residues.

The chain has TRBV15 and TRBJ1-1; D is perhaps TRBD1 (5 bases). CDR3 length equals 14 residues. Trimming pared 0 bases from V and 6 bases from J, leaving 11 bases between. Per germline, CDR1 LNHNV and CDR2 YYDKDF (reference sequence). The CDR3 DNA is TGTGCCACCAGCAGAGATCGGGTGGGACCTGAAGCTTTCTTT. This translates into CATSRDRVGPEAFF.

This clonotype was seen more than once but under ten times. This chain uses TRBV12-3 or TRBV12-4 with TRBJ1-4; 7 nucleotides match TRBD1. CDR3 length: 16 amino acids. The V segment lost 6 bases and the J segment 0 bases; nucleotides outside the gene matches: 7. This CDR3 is CASSTGTAATNEKLFF. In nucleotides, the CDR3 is TGTGCCAGCAGCACCGGGACAGCCGCAACTAATGAAAAACTGTTTTTT.

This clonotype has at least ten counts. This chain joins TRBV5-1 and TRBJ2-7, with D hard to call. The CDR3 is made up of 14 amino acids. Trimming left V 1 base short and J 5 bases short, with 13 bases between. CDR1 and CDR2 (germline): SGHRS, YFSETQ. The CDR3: CASSLFQELDEQYF. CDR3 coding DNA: TGCGCCAGCAGCTTGTTTCAGGAATTGGACGAGCAGTACTTC.

The CDR3 is CASITGRAYNEQFF. The DNA of the CDR3 is TGTGCCAGCATCACGGGACGGGCATACAATGAGCAGTTCTTC. This chain joins TRBV6-1 and TRBJ2-1, with D perhaps being TRBD1 or TRBD2 (5 bases each). The V gene lost 7 bases and the J gene lost 4 bases, with 14 bases spanning the gap. Germline CDR1 MNHNS, CDR2 SASEGT. CDR3 length: 14 residues.

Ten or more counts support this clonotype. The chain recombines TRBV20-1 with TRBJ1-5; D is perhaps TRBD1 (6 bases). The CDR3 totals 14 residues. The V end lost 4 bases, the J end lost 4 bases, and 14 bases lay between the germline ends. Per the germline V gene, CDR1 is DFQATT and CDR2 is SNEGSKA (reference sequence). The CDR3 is CSAKGGTSNQPQHF. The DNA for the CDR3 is TGCAGTGCTAAGGGGGGGACATCGAATCAGCCCCAGCATTTT.

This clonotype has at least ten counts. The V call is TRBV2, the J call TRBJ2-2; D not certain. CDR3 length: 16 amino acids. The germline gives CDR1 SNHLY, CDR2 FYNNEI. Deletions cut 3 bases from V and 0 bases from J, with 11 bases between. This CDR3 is CASSDFRLANTGELFF. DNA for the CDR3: TGTGCCAGCAGTGACTTCCGTCTAGCGAACACCGGGGAGCTGTTTTTT. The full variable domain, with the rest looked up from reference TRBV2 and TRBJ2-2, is EPEVTQTPSHQVTQMGQEVILRCVPISNHLYFYWYRQILGQKVEFLVSFYNNEISEKSEIFDDQFSVERPDGSNFTLKIRSTKLEDSAMYFCASSDFRLANTGELFFGEGSRLTVL.

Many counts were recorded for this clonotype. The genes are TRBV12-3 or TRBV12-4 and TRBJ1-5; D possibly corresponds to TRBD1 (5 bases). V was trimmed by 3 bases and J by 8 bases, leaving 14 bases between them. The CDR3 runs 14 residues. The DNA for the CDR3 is TGTGCCAGCAGTTTGGACATGTGGCGTGAGCCCCAGCATTTT. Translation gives CASSLDMWREPQHF.

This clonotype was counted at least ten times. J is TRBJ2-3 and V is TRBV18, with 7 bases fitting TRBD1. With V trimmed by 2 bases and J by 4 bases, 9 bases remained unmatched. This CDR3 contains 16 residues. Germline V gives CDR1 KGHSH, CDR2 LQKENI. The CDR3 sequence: CASSPGVQGSADTQYF. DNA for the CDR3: TGTGCCAGCTCACCAGGGGTACAGGGGAGCGCAGATACGCAGTATTTT.

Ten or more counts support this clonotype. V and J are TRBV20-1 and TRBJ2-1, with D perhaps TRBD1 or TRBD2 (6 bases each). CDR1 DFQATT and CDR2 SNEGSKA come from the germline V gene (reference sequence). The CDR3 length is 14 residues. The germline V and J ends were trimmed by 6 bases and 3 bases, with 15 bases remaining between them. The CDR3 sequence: CSARPRGHYNEQFF. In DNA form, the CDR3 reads TGCAGTGCGAGACCTCGGGGGCACTACAATGAGCAGTTCTTC.

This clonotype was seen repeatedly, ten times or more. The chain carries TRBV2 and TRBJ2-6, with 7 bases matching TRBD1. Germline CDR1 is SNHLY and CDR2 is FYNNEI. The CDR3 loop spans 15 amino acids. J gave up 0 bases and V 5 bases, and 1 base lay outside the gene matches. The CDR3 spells CASSRDSSGANVLTF. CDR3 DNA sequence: TGTGCCAGCAGTAGGGACAGCTCTGGGGCCAACGTCCTGACTTTC.

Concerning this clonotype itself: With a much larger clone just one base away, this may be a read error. The CDR3 nucleotides are TGTGTCAGCAGCCTGAGGACAGGGGAGGGCGGGGAGCTGTTTTTT. It yields the protein CVSSLRTGEGGELFF. The rearrangement links TRBV5-5 to TRBJ2-2, with 9 bases fitting TRBD1. Germline V gene lookup returns CDR1 SGHKS and CDR2 YYEKEE (reference sequence). The length of the CDR3 is 15 residues.

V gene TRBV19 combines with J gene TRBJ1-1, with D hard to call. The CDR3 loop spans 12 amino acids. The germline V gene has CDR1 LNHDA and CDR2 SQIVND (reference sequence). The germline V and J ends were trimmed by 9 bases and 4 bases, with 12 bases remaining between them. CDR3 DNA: TGTGCCAGCAGTGATTCTAGCACTGAAGCTTTCTTT. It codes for CASSDSSTEAFF.

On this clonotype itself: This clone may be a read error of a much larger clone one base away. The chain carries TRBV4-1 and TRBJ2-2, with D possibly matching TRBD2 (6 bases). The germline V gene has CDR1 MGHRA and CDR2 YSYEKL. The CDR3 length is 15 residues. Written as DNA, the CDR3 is TGCGCCAGCAGGCGTGGGGGGACGGACACCGGGGAGCTGCTTTTT. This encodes CASRRGGTDTGELLF.

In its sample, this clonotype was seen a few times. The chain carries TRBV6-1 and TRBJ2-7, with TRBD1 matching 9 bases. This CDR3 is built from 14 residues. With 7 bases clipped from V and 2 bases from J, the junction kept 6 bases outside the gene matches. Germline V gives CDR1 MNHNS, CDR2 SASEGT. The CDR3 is CASIRQGVAYEQYF. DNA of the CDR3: TGTGCCAGCATCCGACAGGGGGTCGCCTACGAGCAGTACTTC.